The rows below give T cell receptor beta chains drawn from one sample of a study of Graves' ophthalmopathy and Graves' hyperthyroidism. TCRdb used MiXCR to reprocess the multiplex PCR reads, holding one entry per CDR3 protein. This sample has over a million distinct CDR3 sequences, with about 40% found just once. Material for sequencing was peripheral blood or thyroid tissue (not recorded which). These receptors originate from an adult man with Graves' hyperthyroidism. Both conserved end residues are part of each CDR3. The D gene is left open where the match is weak. The size field is filled for only some rows; it gives once, few, many or a size class.

cdr3_aa cdr3_nt j_call d_call v_call clone_size
CAGSSGHMNTEAFF TGTGCCGGCAGCTCGGGACATATGAACACTGAAGCTTTCTTT TRBJ1-1 NA TRBV7-2 NA
CASSVAGENQPQHF TGTGCCAGCAGCGTGGCAGGGGAAAATCAGCCCCAGCATTTT TRBJ1-5 NA TRBV12-3/TRBV12-4 NA
CATSDFGSQTQYF TGTGCCACCAGTGATTTCGGCAGCCAGACCCAGTACTTC TRBJ2-5 NA TRBV24-1 once
CAHLNTEAFF TGTGCTCATTTGAACACTGAAGCTTTCTTT TRBJ1-1 NA TRBV19 NA
CASSQLRGTEAFF TGTGCCAGTAGTCAACTCAGGGGCACTGAAGCTTTCTTT TRBJ1-1 NA TRBV19 many
CASSEGGTGTYGYTF TGTGCCAGCAGTGAAGGAGGAACAGGTACTTATGGCTACACCTTC TRBJ1-2 NA TRBV25-1 NA
CASGFYNQGQGYSPLHF TGTGCTAGTGGTTTCTACAACCAGGGACAGGGTTATTCACCCCTCCACTTT TRBJ1-6 TRBD1 TRBV12-5 NA
CASRKVGTDRGRIAFF TGTGCCAGTAGAAAGGTGGGCACGGACAGGGGGCGCATAGCTTTCTTT TRBJ1-1 TRBD1 TRBV19 many
CASSLMVGSYEQYF TGTGCCAGCAGCCTGATGGTTGGTTCTTACGAGCAGTACTTC TRBJ2-7 NA TRBV11-2 many
CASSPDTSYEQYF TGCGCCAGCAGCCCAGACACCTCCTACGAGCAGTACTTC TRBJ2-7 NA TRBV5-1 many
CASSSVGSSCEKLFF TGTGCCAGCAGCTCCGTCGGGTCGTCGTGTGAAAAACTGTTTTTT TRBJ1-4 NA TRBV7-9 NA
CASSQTPGTATNEKLFF TGTGCCAGCAGCCAGACCCCCGGGACAGCAACTAATGAAAAACTGTTTTTT TRBJ1-4 TRBD1 TRBV14 NA
CASSSGQPDQETQYF TGTGCCAGCAGCTCGGGACAGCCGGACCAAGAGACCCAGTACTTC TRBJ2-5 TRBD1 TRBV12-3/TRBV12-4 many
CATSLLRRDRSYEQYF TGTGCCACTTCCCTCCTCAGGCGGGACAGGTCCTACGAGCAGTACTTC TRBJ2-7 TRBD1 TRBV7-8 many
CASSPRGAGVLNTEAFF TGTGCCAGCAGCCCTAGGGGGGCAGGGGTTCTGAACACTGAAGCTTTCTTT TRBJ1-1 NA TRBV7-9 few
CASSEGTAMDYGYTF TGTGCCAGCAGTGAAGGGACCGCTATGGACTATGGCTACACCTTC TRBJ1-2 NA TRBV10-3 many
CASSYKGAGEQYF TGTGCCAGCAGTTACAAGGGGGCGGGCGAGCAGTACTTC TRBJ2-7 TRBD1 TRBV12-3/TRBV12-4 few
CSGRADYQETQYF TGCAGCGGGCGAGCAGACTACCAAGAGACCCAGTACTTC TRBJ2-5 NA TRBV29-1 NA
CASSLAGVGDQYF TGTGCCAGCAGTTTGGCAGGGGTTGGGGATCAGTACTTC TRBJ2-5 NA TRBV12-3/TRBV12-4 NA
CSVDSGRLGGEQYF TGCAGCGTAGATAGCGGGAGGCTCGGCGGGGAGCAGTACTTC TRBJ2-7 TRBD2 TRBV29-1 many
CASSVRGQGFRPQHF TGTGCCAGCAGCGTTAGGGGACAGGGGTTCCGGCCCCAGCATTTT TRBJ1-5 TRBD1 TRBV7-8 many
CSVDSPGTGSNYGYTF TGCAGCGTTGATTCCCCCGGGACAGGGAGTAACTATGGCTACACCTTC TRBJ1-2 TRBD1 TRBV29-1 NA
CASSCGTSNQPQHF TGTGCCAGCAGCTGCGGGACAAGTAATCAGCCCCAGCATTTT TRBJ1-5 NA TRBV7-8 NA
CSAPRRGLSGANVLTF TGCAGTGCCCCGAGGCGGGGTCTTTCTGGGGCCAACGTCCTGACTTTC TRBJ2-6 NA TRBV20-1 many
CAIRRRAVDTGELFF TGTGCCATCAGGAGGAGGGCTGTGGACACCGGGGAGCTGTTTTTT TRBJ2-2 NA TRBV10-3 many
CASSKGPTPQPQHF TGTGCCAGCAGTAAGGGTCCAACGCCCCAGCCCCAGCATTTT TRBJ1-5 NA TRBV6-5 few
CASSLEPTYNSPLHF TGTGCCAGCAGCTTAGAACCAACTTATAATTCACCCCTCCACTTT TRBJ1-6 NA TRBV7-8 NA
CASLGEKLFF TGTGCCAGCTTAGGTGAAAAACTGTTTTTT TRBJ1-4 NA TRBV12-3/TRBV12-4 many
CASSEVLAGGEETQYF TGTGCCAGCAGTGAAGTACTAGCGGGAGGGGAAGAGACCCAGTACTTC TRBJ2-5 TRBD2 TRBV2 NA
CASKQKGRVNEKLFF TGTGCCAGCAAGCAGAAAGGTCGTGTAAATGAAAAACTGTTTTTT TRBJ1-4 NA TRBV10-3 NA
CARALDRGFEKLFF TGTGCTAGAGCCCTCGACAGGGGGTTTGAAAAACTGTTTTTT TRBJ1-4 TRBD1 TRBV9 NA
CSVRTGANVLTF TGCAGCGTTCGGACTGGGGCCAACGTCCTGACTTTC TRBJ2-6 NA TRBV29-1 many
CASSPHEWGRGEQYF TGTGCCAGCAGCCCCCACGAATGGGGGCGCGGCGAGCAGTACTTC TRBJ2-7 NA TRBV7-9 many
CSSPDRGGTEAFF TGCAGCTCTCCGGACAGGGGGGGAACTGAAGCTTTCTTT TRBJ1-1 TRBD1 TRBV29-1 NA
CASGRGYKQYF TGTGCCAGCGGCAGGGGGTACAAGCAGTACTTC TRBJ2-7 TRBD1 TRBV6-5 few
CATSRTGGVSPLHF TGTGCCACCAGCAGGACAGGGGGCGTTTCACCCCTCCACTTT TRBJ1-6 TRBD1 TRBV15 NA
CSAGKPGEKETQYF TGCAGTGCCGGAAAGCCCGGGGAAAAAGAGACCCAGTACTTC TRBJ2-5 NA TRBV20-1 NA
CASSLGQGDGQPQHF TGTGCCAGCAGCTTAGGGCAGGGGGACGGTCAGCCCCAGCATTTT TRBJ1-5 TRBD1 TRBV7-9 many
CASISTSDRGQETQYF TGTGCCAGCATCTCCACCTCTGACAGGGGACAAGAGACCCAGTACTTC TRBJ2-5 TRBD1 TRBV7-9 NA
CASSPDRGSSYEQYF TGTGCCAGCAGCCCGGACAGGGGAAGTTCCTACGAGCAGTACTTC TRBJ2-7 TRBD1 TRBV7-9 many
CASSPPSRSHEQYF TGTGCCAGCTCACCACCCTCCAGGAGCCACGAGCAGTACTTC TRBJ2-7 NA TRBV18 few
CSARAGSRVYEQYF TGCAGTGCTAGAGCTGGGTCCAGGGTCTACGAGCAGTACTTC TRBJ2-7 NA TRBV20-1 many
CASTINTGGGSYEQYF TGTGCCAGCACCATCAACACCGGAGGGGGCTCCTACGAGCAGTACTTC TRBJ2-7 NA TRBV10-3 NA
CASSLAQGFQETQYF TGTGCCAGCAGCTTAGCACAGGGGTTCCAAGAGACCCAGTACTTC TRBJ2-5 TRBD1 TRBV7-9 many
CASSSKRVWRETQYF TGTGCCAGCAGTTCTAAACGGGTTTGGCGAGAGACCCAGTACTTC TRBJ2-5 NA TRBV28 NA
CASSFQQGTNYGYTF TGTGCCAGCAGCTTCCAACAGGGGACTAACTATGGCTACACCTTC TRBJ1-2 TRBD1 TRBV5-5 few
CASSQEGGWGYTF TGCGCCAGCAGCCAAGAAGGGGGGTGGGGCTACACCTTC TRBJ1-2 NA TRBV4-1 many
CSARGQGEETQYF TGCAGTGCTAGAGGACAGGGGGAAGAGACCCAGTACTTC TRBJ2-5 TRBD1 TRBV20-1 many
CATSRGGSGYTF TGTGCCACCAGCAGAGGTGGCAGCGGCTACACCTTC TRBJ1-2 NA TRBV15 few
CASSFHRVQGGTGELFF TGTGCCAGCAGCTTTCATCGGGTGCAGGGGGGCACCGGGGAGCTGTTTTTT TRBJ2-2 NA TRBV14 few
CASSPEARGGQPQHF TGTGCCAGCAGCCCCGAAGCCAGGGGTGGTCAGCCCCAGCATTTT TRBJ1-5 NA TRBV11-2 many
CSASAVAEAFF TGCAGTGCTAGCGCGGTCGCTGAAGCTTTCTTT TRBJ1-1 NA TRBV20-1 few
CAWSVAGATYNSPLHF TGTGCCTGGAGTGTTGCGGGGGCTACCTATAATTCACCCCTCCACTTT TRBJ1-6 NA TRBV30 NA
CAISEFGQVHTEAFF TGTGCCATCAGTGAGTTTGGACAGGTTCACACTGAAGCTTTCTTT TRBJ1-1 TRBD1 TRBV10-3 many
CARDLGGTYEQYF TGTGCTAGAGATCTCGGGGGAACCTACGAGCAGTACTTC TRBJ2-7 NA TRBV10-2 NA
CAGSVAPQPTYGYTF TGTGCCGGCAGCGTAGCTCCGCAGCCCACATATGGCTACACCTTC TRBJ1-2 NA TRBV9 NA
CASRKLRTGGRANVLTF TGTGCCAGCAGAAAGTTAAGAACAGGGGGCCGGGCCAACGTCCTGACTTTC TRBJ2-6 TRBD1 TRBV11-2 NA